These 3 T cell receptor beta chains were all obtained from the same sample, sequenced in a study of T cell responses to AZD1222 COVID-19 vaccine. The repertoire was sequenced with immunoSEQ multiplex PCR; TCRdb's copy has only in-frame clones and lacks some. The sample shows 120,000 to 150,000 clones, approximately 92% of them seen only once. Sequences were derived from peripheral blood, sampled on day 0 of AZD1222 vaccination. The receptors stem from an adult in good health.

CDR3 loop: CASSLPHQNEKLFF. In nucleotides, the CDR3 is TGTGCCAGCAGTTTACCCCATCAGAATGAAAAACTGTTTTTT. The chain employs TRBV28 and TRBJ1-4, with no clear D. The V gene's germline CDR1 is MDHEN and CDR2 SYDVKM. The CDR3 covers 14 residues. Trimming removed 2 bases from V and 5 bases from J, with 9 bases in between.

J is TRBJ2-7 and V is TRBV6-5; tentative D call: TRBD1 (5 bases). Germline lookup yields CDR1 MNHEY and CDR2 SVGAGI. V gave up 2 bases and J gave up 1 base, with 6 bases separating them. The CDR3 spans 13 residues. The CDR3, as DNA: TGTGCCAGCAGTTACAGGGGTTCCTACGAGCAGTACTTC. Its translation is CASSYRGSYEQYF.

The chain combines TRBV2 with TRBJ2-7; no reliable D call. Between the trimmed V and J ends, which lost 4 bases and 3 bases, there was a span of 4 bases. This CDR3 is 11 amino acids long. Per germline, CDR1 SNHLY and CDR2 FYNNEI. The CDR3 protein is CASSGSYEQYF. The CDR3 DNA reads TGTGCCAGCAGTGGAAGCTACGAGCAGTACTTC.